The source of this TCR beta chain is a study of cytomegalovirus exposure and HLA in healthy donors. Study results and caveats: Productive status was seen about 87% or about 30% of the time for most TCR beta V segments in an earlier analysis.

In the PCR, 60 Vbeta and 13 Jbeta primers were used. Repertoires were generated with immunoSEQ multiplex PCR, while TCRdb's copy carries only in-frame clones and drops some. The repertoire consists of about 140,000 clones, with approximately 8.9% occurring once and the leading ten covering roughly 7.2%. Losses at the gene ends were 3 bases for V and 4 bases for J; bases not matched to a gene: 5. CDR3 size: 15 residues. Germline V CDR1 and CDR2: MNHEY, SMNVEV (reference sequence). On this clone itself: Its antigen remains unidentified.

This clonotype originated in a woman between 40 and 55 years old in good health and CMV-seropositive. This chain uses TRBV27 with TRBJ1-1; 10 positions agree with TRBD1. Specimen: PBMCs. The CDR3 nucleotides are TGTGCCAGCAGTTTCCTCGGACAGGGGGGCACTGAAGCTTTCTTT. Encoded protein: CASSFLGQGGTEAFF.